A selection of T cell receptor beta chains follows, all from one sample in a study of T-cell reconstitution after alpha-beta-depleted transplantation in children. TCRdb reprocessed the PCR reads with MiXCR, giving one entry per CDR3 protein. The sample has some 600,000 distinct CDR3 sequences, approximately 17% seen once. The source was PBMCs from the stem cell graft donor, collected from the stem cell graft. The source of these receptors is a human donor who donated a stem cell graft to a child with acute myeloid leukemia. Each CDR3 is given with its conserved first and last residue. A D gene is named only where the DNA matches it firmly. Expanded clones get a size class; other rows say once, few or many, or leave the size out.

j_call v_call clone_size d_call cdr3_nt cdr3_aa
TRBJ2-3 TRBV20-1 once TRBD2 TGCTGTGCTAGTGCCCCCGAAGCGGGGGGGTTCACAGATACGCAGTATTTT CCASAPEAGGFTDTQYF
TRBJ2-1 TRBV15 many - TGTGCCACTAAAGCGCCCAACTACAATGAGCAGTTCTTC CATKAPNYNEQFF
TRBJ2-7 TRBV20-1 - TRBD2 TGCAGTGCTAGGGGGCCACTAGCGGCCGATCCCTACGAGCAGTACTTC CSARGPLAADPYEQYF
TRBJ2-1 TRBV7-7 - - TGTGCCAGCAGCTTACTCCCGGGGGCCTACAATGAGCAGTTCTTC CASSLLPGAYNEQFF
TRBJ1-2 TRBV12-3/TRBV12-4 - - TGTGCCAGCAGACACAATTTGGACAACTATGGCTACACCTTC CASRHNLDNYGYTF
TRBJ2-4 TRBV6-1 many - TGTGCCAGCAGCCGACAGTTGGACATTCAGTACTTC CASSRQLDIQYF
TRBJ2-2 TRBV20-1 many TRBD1 TGCAGTGCTAGGGGTTCGACAGGGGTACGGGAGCTGTTTTTT CSARGSTGVRELFF
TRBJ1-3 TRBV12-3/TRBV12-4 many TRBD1 TGTGCCAGCAGCCCGTATGGACAGGTCTCTGGAAACACCATATATTTT CASSPYGQVSGNTIYF
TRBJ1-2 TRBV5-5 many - TGTGCCAGCAGCTTGGCCTCTAACTATGGCTACACCTTC CASSLASNYGYTF
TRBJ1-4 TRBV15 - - TGTGCCACCAGCAGAGATCTTGGTCGGCTAAATAATGAAAAACTGTTTTTT CATSRDLGRLNNEKLFF
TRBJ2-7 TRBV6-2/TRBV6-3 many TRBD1 TGTGCCAGCAGTTACTTCGTGATCGAGACAGGGGCATACGAGCAGTACTTC CASSYFVIETGAYEQYF
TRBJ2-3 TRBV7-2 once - TGTGCCAGCAGCTTAGTGACGGAGGGAACAGATACGCAGTATTTT CASSLVTEGTDTQYF
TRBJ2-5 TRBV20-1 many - TGCAGTGCTAGAGCGCCGTTGGGCGGGGGCTCCATAGAGACCCAGTACTTC CSARAPLGGGSIETQYF
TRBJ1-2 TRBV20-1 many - TGCAGTGCTAGACGCCCGTACAACTATGGCTACACCTTC CSARRPYNYGYTF
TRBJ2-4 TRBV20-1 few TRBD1 TGCAGTGCAGTAAAGACAGGGGTAATGGAAAACATTCAGTACTTC CSAVKTGVMENIQYF
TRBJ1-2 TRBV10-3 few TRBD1 TGTGCCATCAGTGGACAAGACAGGGACCATAACTATGGCTACACCTTC CAISGQDRDHNYGYTF
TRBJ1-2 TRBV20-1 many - TGCAGTGCTAGAGGACACCCTGGGCGGGGTGGCTACACCTTC CSARGHPGRGGYTF
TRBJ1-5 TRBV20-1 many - TGCAGTGCTGGAGACGCGGACTATCAGCCCCAGCATTTT CSAGDADYQPQHF
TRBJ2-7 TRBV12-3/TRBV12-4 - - TGTACCAGCAGTTTTGGAGGGAGCTCCTACGAGCAGTACTTC CTSSFGGSSYEQYF
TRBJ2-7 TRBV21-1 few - TGTGCCAGCAGCGCATGCGGGGGCTACGAGCAGTACTTC CASSACGGYEQYF
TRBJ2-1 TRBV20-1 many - TGCAGTGCCAACGCCATAAGCCACGCCTACAATGAGCAGTTCTTC CSANAISHAYNEQFF
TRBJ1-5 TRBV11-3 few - TGTGCCAGCAGCTTAGAGGCCCGGGGCAATCAGCCCCAGCATTTT CASSLEARGNQPQHF
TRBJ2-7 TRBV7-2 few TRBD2 TGTGCCAGCGGTGTAGCGGGGCTGCTCTACGAGCAGTACTTC CASGVAGLLYEQYF
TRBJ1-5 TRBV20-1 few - TGCAGTGCTAGAGATTCAGGGGTCGGTCAGCCCCAGCATTTT CSARDSGVGQPQHF
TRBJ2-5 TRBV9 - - TGTGCCAGCAGCGTAGGAACAGCCGTTGGGGGAGAGACCCAGTACTTC CASSVGTAVGGETQYF
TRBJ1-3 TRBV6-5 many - TGTGCCAGCAGTTACGGGTTCGGGGGGCCCTCTGGAAACACCATATATTTT CASSYGFGGPSGNTIYF